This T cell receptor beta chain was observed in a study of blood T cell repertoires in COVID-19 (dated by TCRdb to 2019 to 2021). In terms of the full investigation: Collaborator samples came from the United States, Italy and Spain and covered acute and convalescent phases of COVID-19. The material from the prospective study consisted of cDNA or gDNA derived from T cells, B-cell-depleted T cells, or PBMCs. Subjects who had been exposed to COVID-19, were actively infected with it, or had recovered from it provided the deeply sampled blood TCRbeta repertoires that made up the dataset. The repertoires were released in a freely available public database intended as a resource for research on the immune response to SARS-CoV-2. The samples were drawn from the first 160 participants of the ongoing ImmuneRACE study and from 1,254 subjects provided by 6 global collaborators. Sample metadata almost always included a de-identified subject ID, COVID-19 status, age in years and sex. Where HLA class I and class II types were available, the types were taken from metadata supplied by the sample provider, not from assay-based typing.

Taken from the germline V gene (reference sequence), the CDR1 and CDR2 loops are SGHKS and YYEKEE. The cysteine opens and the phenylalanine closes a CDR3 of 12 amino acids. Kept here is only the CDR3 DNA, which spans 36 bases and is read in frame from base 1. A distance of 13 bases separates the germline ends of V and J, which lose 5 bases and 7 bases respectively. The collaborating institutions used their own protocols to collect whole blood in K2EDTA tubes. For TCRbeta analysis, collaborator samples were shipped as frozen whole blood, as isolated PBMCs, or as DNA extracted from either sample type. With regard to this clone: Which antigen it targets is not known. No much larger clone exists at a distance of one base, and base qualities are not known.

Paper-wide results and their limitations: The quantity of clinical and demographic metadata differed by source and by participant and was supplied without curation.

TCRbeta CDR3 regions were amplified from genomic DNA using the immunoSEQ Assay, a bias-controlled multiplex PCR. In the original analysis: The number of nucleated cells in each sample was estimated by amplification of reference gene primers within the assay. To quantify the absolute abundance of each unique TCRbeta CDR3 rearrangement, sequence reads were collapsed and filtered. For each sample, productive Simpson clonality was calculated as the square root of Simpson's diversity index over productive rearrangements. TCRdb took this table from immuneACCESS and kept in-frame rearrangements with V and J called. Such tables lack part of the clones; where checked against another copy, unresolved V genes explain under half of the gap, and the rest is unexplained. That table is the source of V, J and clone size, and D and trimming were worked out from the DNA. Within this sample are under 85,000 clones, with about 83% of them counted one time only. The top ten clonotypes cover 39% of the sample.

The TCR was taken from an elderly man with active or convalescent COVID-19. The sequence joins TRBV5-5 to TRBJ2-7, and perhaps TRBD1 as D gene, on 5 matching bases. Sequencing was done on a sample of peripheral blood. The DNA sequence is TGTGCCAGCAGAGAGATGGGGCTTGAGCAGTACTTC. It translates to CASREMGLEQYF. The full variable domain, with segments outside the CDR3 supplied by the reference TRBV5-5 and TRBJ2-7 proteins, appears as DAGVTQSPTHLIKTRGQQVTLRCSPISGHKSVSWYQQVLGQGPQFIFQYYEKEERGRGNFPDRFSARQFPNYSSELNVNALLLGDSALYLCASREMGLEQYFGPGTRLTVT.